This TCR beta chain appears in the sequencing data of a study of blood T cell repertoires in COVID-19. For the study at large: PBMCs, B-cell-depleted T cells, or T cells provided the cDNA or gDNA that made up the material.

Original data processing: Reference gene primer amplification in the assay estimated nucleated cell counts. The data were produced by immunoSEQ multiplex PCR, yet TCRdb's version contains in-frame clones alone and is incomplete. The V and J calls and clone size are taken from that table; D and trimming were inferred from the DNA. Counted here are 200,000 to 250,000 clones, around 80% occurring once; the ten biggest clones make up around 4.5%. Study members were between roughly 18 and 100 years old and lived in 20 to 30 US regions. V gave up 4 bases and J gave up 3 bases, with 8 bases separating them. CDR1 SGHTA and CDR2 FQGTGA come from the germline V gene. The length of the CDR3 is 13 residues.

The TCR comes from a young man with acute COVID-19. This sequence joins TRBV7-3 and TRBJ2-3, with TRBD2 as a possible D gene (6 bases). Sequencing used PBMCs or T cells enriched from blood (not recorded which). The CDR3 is CASSYGGTDTQYF. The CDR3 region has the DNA TGTGCCAGCAGCTACGGGGGAACAGATACGCAGTATTTT.